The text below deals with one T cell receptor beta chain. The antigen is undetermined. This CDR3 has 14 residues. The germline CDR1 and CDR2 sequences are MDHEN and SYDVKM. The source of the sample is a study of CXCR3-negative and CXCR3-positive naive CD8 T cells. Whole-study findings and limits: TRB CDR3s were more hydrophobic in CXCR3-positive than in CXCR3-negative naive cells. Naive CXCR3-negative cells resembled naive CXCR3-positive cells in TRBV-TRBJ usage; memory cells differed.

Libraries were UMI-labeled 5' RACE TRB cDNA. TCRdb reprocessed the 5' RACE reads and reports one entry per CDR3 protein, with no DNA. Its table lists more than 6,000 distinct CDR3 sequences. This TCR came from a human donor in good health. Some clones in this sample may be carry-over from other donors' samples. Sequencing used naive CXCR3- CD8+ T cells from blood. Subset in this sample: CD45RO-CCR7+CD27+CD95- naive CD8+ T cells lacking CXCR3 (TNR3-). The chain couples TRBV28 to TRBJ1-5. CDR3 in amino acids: CASRDVDSNQPQHF.